This T cell receptor beta chain was profiled in a study of cytomegalovirus exposure and HLA in healthy donors. The V gene lost 0 bases and the J gene lost 1 base, with 3 bases spanning the gap. The CDR3 is 13 amino acids. Germline assignment: CDR1 SGHAT and CDR2 FQNNGV. The study ran its PCR with 60 Vbeta and 13 Jbeta primers. The protocol was immunoSEQ multiplex PCR, while the TCRdb copy is restricted to in-frame clones and leaves out a portion. The sample contains about 150,000 clones, less than 80% of which appear only once. J is TRBJ1-1 and V is TRBV11-2; D ambiguous. The clonotype comes from a man aged 50 to 60 in good health and CMV-seropositive. The specimen sequenced was PBMCs. CDR3 loop: CASSLEANTEAFF. CDR3 DNA sequence: TGTGCCAGCAGCTTAGAGGCGAACACTGAAGCTTTCTTT.